This T cell receptor (beta chain) was identified during a study of T cells in Graves' hyperthyroidism and ophthalmopathy. V was cut by 3 bases and J by 0 bases, with 10 bases left in between. This CDR3 spans 15 amino acids. The V gene's germline CDR1 is SGHRS and CDR2 YFSETQ. RNA transcripts served as the template for amplifying TCR beta CDR3 regions. The study used the HTBI primer set for a first-round RT-PCR of the TCR CDR3. TCRdb recomputed calls from the multiplex PCR reads with MiXCR, one row per CDR3 protein. Here the sample spans 550,000 to 700,000 distinct CDR3 sequences, roughly 15% being singletons. The authors took PBMCs from 10 ml fresh peripheral blood.

This rearrangement joins TRBV5-1 to TRBJ1-5; D not certain. Sequenced material: blood. This TCR came from a woman aged 35 to 49 with Graves' ophthalmopathy. The CDR3 loop reads CASSYWTASNQPQHF. The CDR3 DNA follows: TGCGCCAGCAGCTACTGGACCGCTAGCAATCAGCCCCAGCATTTT.